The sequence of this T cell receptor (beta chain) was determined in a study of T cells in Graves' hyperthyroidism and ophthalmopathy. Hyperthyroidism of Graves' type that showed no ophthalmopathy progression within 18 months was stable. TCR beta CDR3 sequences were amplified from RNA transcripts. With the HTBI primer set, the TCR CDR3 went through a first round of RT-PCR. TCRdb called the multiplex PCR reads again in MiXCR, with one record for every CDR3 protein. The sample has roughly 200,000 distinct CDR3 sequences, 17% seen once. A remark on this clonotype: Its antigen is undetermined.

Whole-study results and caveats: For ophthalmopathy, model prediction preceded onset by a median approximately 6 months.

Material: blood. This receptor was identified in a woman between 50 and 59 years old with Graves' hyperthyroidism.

The CDR3 sequence: CASSQGGGSTGELFF. CDR3 nucleotides: TGTGCCAGCAGCCAAGGGGGGGGGTCCACCGGGGAGCTGTTTTTT. V and J are TRBV3-1 and TRBJ2-2, with 7 bases that match TRBD2. CDR1 and CDR2 (germline): LGHDT, YNNKEL (reference sequence). The CDR3 extends over 15 amino acids. The junction had 3 bases not matched to a gene; V was cut back by 1 base and J by 4 bases.